This is a list of T cell receptor beta chains from one sample in a study of T cells in Graves' hyperthyroidism and ophthalmopathy. Via MiXCR, TCRdb re-called the multiplex PCR reads, giving one row per CDR3 protein. The profile covers about 250,000 distinct CDR3 sequences, with 13% to 15% appearing a single time and over 30% taken by the ten largest. Sequencing used blood. Source of these receptors: a woman aged 45-65 years with Graves' hyperthyroidism that later progressed to Graves' ophthalmopathy. Each CDR3 is given with its conserved first and last residue. Fields, in order: V gene, J gene, D gene, CDR3 length, clone size, CDR3 DNA, CDR3 protein. The D gene is left open where the match is weak. Size tells how often a clone was seen (once, few, many) or the class of an expanded clone, and some rows leave it out.

V: TRBV6-1
J: TRBJ2-7
D: TRBD2
length: 14
size: .
DNA: TGTGCCAGCACTAGACTAGCGGAGTCCTACGAGCAGTACTTC
CDR3: CASTRLAESYEQYF

V: TRBV3-1
J: TRBJ1-5
D: .
length: 15
size: .
DNA: TGTGCCAGCAGCCAAGGTGGGGACGGGAATCAGCCCCAGCATTTT
CDR3: CASSQGGDGNQPQHF

V: TRBV20-1
J: TRBJ1-2
D: TRBD1
length: 14
size: few
DNA: TGCAGTGCTGGGGAGGCAGGGGGTTACTATGGCTACACCTTC
CDR3: CSAGEAGGYYGYTF

V: TRBV24-1
J: TRBJ1-2
D: .
length: 16
size: many
DNA: TGTGCCACCAGTGATGCCTACCCGGACAGCGCGGATGGCTACACCTTC
CDR3: CATSDAYPDSADGYTF

V: TRBV9
J: TRBJ2-7
D: .
length: 13
size: many
DNA: TGTGCCAGCAGCGTAGAGCTATCCTACGAGCAGTACTTC
CDR3: CASSVELSYEQYF

V: TRBV15
J: TRBJ2-1
D: .
length: 14
size: .
DNA: TGTGCCACCACCGACACTAAGCTGACCAATGAGCAGTTCTTC
CDR3: CATTDTKLTNEQFF

V: TRBV3-1
J: TRBJ1-1
D: .
length: 14
size: .
DNA: TGTGCCAGCAGCCAAGAGGGGGGGAGAACTGAAGCTTTCTTT
CDR3: CASSQEGGRTEAFF

V: TRBV6-1
J: TRBJ2-4
D: TRBD2
length: 19
size: few
DNA: TGTGCCAGCAGCCCCGGGCTAGCGGGAGGAGGACTAGCCAAAAACATTCAGTACTTC
CDR3: CASSPGLAGGGLAKNIQYF

V: TRBV18
J: TRBJ2-1
D: TRBD2
length: 16
size: many
DNA: TGTGCCAGCTCACCACCGGGCGGGAGCTCCTACAATGAGCAGTTCTTC
CDR3: CASSPPGGSSYNEQFF

V: TRBV29-1
J: TRBJ2-1
D: .
length: 15
size: many
DNA: TGCAGCGTTGAAAAGGGGACCCCAGGATACAATGAGCAGTTCTTC
CDR3: CSVEKGTPGYNEQFF

V: TRBV27
J: TRBJ2-1
D: TRBD2
length: 14
size: .
DNA: TGTGCCAGCAGCATAGCGGGAGAGTACAATGAGCAGTTCTTC
CDR3: CASSIAGEYNEQFF

V: TRBV28
J: TRBJ1-5
D: .
length: 12
size: .
DNA: TGTGCCAGCAGTCGGAGCTATCAGCCCCAGCATTTT
CDR3: CASSRSYQPQHF

V: TRBV4-1
J: TRBJ2-7
D: .
length: 14
size: .
DNA: TGCGCCAGCAGCCAAGCAGGGTTTCCCTACGAGCAGTACTTC
CDR3: CASSQAGFPYEQYF

V: TRBV20-1
J: TRBJ2-4
D: TRBD2
length: 15
size: many
DNA: TGCAGTGCTAGCCCCCAGGGCGGGAGGGAAAACATTCAGTACTTC
CDR3: CSASPQGGRENIQYF

V: TRBV7-3
J: TRBJ2-1
D: .
length: 15
size: .
DNA: TGTGCCAGCAGCCCTGACGGAGGGTCCTACAATGAGCAGTTCTTC
CDR3: CASSPDGGSYNEQFF

V: TRBV7-6
J: TRBJ1-4
D: .
length: 13
size: many
DNA: TGTGCCAGCAGCTTAGCGGGGAATGAAAAACTGTTTTTT
CDR3: CASSLAGNEKLFF

V: TRBV29-1
J: TRBJ1-1
D: .
length: 13
size: .
DNA: TGCAGCGTCGGGGGACTCATGAACACTGAAGCTTTCTTT
CDR3: CSVGGLMNTEAFF

V: TRBV24-1
J: TRBJ2-1
D: TRBD2
length: 16
size: many
DNA: TGTGCCACCAGTGATTTTAGGACTAGAGATTACAATGAGCAGTTCTTC
CDR3: CATSDFRTRDYNEQFF

V: TRBV20-1
J: TRBJ2-1
D: .
length: 11
size: .
DNA: TGTTGCCGGTCGAGTATGGGTGAGCAGTTCTTC
CDR3: CCRSSMGEQFF

V: TRBV4-1
J: TRBJ1-1
D: .
length: 14
size: .
DNA: TGCGCCAGCAGCCAAGATTTAAGAGGGCCCGAAGCTTTCTTT
CDR3: CASSQDLRGPEAFF